This T cell receptor beta chain originates from a study of OX40 agonist ivuxolimab in advanced cancers. Regarding the study as a whole: At doses 0.1 to 3.0 mg/kg, CD4+ and CD8+ clones expanded.

The timepoints at which blood was sampled were baseline, cycle 4 day 1, and cycle 7 day 1. Using immunoSEQ multiplex PCR, the repertoire was profiled, and TCRdb retains in-frame clones only, with some absent. The table records about 62,000 clones, roughly 90% of them present only once. CDR3 length: 16 amino acids. V gave up 3 bases and J gave up 3 bases; unmatched junction bases: 8. The germline V gene encodes CDR1 SNHLY and CDR2 FYNNEI. This clone was seen only once. Antigen specificity is unknown. This clonotype was sampled from an adult with an advanced solid tumor such as melanoma, head and neck, liver or kidney cancer. The material sequenced was CD4+ or CD8+ T cells sorted from blood, taken in a trial of the OX40 agonist ivuxolimab. This chain links TRBV2 with TRBJ1-2; 9 bases match TRBD1. The CDR3 DNA is TGTGCCAGCAGTGAGCCCGGGACAGGGAGCTACTATGGCTACACCTTC. Amino acid sequence: CASSEPGTGSYYGYTF.